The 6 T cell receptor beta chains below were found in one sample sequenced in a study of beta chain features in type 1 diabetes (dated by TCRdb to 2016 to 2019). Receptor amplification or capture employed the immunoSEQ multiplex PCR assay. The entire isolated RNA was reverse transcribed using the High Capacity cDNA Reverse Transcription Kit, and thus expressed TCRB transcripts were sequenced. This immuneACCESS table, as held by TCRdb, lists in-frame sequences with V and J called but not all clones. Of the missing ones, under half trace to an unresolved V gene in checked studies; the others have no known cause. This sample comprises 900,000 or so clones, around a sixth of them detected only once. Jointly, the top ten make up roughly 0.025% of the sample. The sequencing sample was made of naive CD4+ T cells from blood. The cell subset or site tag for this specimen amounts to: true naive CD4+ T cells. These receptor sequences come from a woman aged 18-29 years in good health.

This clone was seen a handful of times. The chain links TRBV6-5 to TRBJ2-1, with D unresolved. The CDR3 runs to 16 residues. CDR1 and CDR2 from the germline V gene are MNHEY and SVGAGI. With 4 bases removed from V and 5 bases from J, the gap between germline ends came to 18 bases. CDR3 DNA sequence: TGTGCCAGCAGTTCGATTAGTACCCCTTTCCACAATGAGCAGTTCTTC. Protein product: CASSSISTPFHNEQFF.

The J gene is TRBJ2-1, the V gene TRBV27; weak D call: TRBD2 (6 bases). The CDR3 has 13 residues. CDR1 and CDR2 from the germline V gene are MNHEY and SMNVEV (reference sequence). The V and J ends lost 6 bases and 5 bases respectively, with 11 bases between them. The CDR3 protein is CASREGQNNEQFF. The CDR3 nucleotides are TGTGCCAGCAGGGAGGGCCAGAACAATGAGCAGTTCTTC.

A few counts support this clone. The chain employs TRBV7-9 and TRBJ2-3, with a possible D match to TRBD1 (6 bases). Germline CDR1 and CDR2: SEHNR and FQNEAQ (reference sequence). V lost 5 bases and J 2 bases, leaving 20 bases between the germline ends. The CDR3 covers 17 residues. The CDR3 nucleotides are TGTGCCAGCAGCCCGGACTTCCCATCGGGACACACAGATACGCAGTATTTT. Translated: CASSPDFPSGHTDTQYF.

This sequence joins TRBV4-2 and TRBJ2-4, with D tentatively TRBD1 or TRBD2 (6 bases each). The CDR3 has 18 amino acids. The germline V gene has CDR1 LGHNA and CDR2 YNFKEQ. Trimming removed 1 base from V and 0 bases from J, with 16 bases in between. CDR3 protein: CASSQVGGLELAKNIQYF. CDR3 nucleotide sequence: TGTGCCAGCAGCCAAGTCGGGGGCTTAGAGCTAGCCAAAAACATTCAGTACTTC.

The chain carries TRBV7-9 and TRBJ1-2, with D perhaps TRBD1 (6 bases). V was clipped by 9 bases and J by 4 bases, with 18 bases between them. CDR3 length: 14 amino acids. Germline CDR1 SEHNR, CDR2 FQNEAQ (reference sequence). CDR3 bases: TGTGCCAGTCGGGACACCGGGGGGTTCTATGGCTACACCTTC. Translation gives CASRDTGGFYGYTF.

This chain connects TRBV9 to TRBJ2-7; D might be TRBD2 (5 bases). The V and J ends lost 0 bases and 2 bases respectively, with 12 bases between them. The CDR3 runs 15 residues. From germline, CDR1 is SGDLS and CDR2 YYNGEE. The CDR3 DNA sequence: TGTGCCAGCAGCGTAGATCCTAGCAAAGCCTACGAGCAGTACTTC. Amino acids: CASSVDPSKAYEQYF.